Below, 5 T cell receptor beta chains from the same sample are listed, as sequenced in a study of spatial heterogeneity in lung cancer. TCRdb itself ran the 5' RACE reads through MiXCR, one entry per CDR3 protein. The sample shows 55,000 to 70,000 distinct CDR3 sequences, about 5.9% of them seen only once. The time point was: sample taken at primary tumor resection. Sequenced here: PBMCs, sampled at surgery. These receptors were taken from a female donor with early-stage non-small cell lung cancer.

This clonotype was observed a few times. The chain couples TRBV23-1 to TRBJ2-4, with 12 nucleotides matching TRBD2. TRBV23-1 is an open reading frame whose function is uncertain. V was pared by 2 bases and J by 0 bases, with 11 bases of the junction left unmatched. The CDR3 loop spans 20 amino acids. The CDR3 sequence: CASSQMRTSGGKLAKNIQYF. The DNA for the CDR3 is TGCGCCAGCAGTCAAATGCGAACTAGCGGGGGGAAACTAGCCAAAAACATTCAGTACTTC.

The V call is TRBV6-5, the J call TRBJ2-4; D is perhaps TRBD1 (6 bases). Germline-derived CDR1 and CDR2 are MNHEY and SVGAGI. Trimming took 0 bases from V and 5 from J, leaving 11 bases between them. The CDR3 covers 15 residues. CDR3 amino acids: CASSYSGGGENIQYF. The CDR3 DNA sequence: TGTGCCAGCAGTTACTCAGGTGGGGGCGAAAACATTCAGTACTTC.

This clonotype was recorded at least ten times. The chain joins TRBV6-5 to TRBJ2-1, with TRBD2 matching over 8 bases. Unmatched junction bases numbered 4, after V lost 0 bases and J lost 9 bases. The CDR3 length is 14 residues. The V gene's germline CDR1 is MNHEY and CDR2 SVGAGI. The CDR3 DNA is TGTGCCAGCAGTTACTCCGGACTAGCTGGTGAGCAGTTCTTC. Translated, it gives CASSYSGLAGEQFF.

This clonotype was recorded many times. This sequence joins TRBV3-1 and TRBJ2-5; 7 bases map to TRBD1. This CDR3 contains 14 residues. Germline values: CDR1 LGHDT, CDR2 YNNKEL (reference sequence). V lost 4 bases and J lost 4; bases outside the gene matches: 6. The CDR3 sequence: CASSRTRGLETQYF. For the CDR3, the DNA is TGTGCCAGCAGCCGGACGAGGGGGCTAGAGACCCAGTACTTC.

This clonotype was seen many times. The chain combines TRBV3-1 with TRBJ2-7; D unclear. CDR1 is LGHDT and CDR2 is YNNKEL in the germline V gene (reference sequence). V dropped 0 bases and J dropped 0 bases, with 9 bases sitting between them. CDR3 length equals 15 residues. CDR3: CASSQDFLSSYEQYF. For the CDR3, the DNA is TGTGCCAGCAGCCAAGATTTTCTGAGCTCCTACGAGCAGTACTTC.